The 30 T cell receptor beta chains below were found in one sample sequenced in a study of regulatory T cells in long-lasting Graves disease. Time point noted: persistent/refractory GD, antithyroid drugs over 5 years with positive TRAb. With RNA extracted from PBMCs as input, the TCR library was made. Investigators prepared the TCR beta libraries by applying iRepertoire HTBI primers and Arm-PCR of CDR3 regions. A single record per CDR3 protein comes from TCRdb applying MiXCR to the multiplex PCR reads. Among some 420,000 distinct CDR3 sequences listed, about 20% were seen once. The sequenced sample was peripheral blood mononuclear cells (PBMCs), obtained when the disease was refractory, from a patient treated with antithyroid drugs. These receptors all stem from a female donor with Graves disease.

This clonotype was counted only a few times. The gene calls are TRBV30 and TRBJ2-5; unclear D gene. The germline V gene has CDR1 GTSNPN and CDR2 SVGIG (reference sequence). The V end was cut by 1 base, the J end by 5 bases, with 14 bases between. The CDR3 runs 14 residues. CDR3 loop: CAWSAKWIVETQYF. CDR3 DNA sequence: TGTGCCTGGAGTGCGAAGTGGATAGTGGAGACCCAGTACTTC.

Ten or more counts support this clonotype. V is TRBV15 and J is TRBJ1-1; D may be TRBD1 (6 bases). Per the germline V gene, CDR1 is LNHNV and CDR2 is YYDKDF (reference sequence). The length of the CDR3 is 14 residues. V lost 6 bases and J 2 bases, leaving 13 bases between the germline ends. The CDR3: CATRKGHSNTEAFF. The DNA for the CDR3 is TGTGCCACCAGGAAGGGACACAGCAACACTGAAGCTTTCTTT. Full variable domain (rest looked up from reference TRBV15 and TRBJ1-1): DAMVIQNPRYQVTQFGKPVTLSCSQTLNHNVMYWYQQKSSQAPKLLFHYYDKDFNNEADTPDNFQSRRPNTSFCFLDIRSPGLGDTAMYLCATRKGHSNTEAFFGQGTRLTVV.

This chain uses TRBV4-3 with TRBJ1-2; 7 bases fit TRBD1. With V trimmed by 0 bases and J by 6 bases, 13 bases remained unmatched. Germline CDR1 is LGHNA and CDR2 is YSLEER. This CDR3 is built from 17 residues. CDR3 amino acids: CASSQDRGTAVGHGYTF. The CDR3 DNA reads as TGCGCCAGCAGCCAAGATAGGGGGACAGCGGTAGGCCATGGCTACACCTTC.

This rearrangement joins TRBV5-6 to TRBJ1-1; D is unresolved. This CDR3 has 15 residues. From germline, CDR1 is SGHDT and CDR2 YYEEEE. The V end lost 0 bases, the J end lost 1 base, and 10 bases lay between the germline ends. CDR3 residues: CASSLELLANTEAFF. The CDR3 coding sequence is TGTGCCAGCAGCTTGGAGTTGTTGGCGAACACTGAAGCTTTCTTT.

V and J are TRBV9 and TRBJ1-1; D is unclear. The germline V gene has CDR1 SGDLS and CDR2 YYNGEE. V was pared by 0 bases and J by 1 base, with 10 bases between. The CDR3 is made up of 15 amino acids. The CDR3 region is CASSVEGMGNTEAFF. The CDR3 coding sequence is TGTGCCAGCAGCGTAGAAGGGATGGGGAACACTGAAGCTTTCTTT.

This clonotype was recorded at least ten times. The rearrangement links TRBV7-3 to TRBJ1-1; perhaps TRBD1 as D (5 bases). The CDR3 extends over 15 amino acids. CDR1 SGHTA and CDR2 FQGTGA come from the germline V gene. V lost 2 bases and J lost 5, with 15 bases in between. The CDR3 sequence: CASSLAGTAGTEAFF. The CDR3 region has the DNA TGTGCCAGCAGCTTAGCTGGGACGGCGGGTACTGAAGCTTTCTTT.

The sample holds many counts of this clonotype. The rearrangement joins TRBV11-1 to TRBJ2-7, with 15 bases aligning to TRBD2. The V gene end was trimmed by 5 bases and the J gene end by 3 bases; junction bases not matched to a gene: 5. In germline, CDR1 is SGHAT, CDR2 FQDESV (reference sequence). There are 16 residues in the CDR3. This chain's CDR3 is CASSRTSGRDRYEQYF. Written as DNA, the CDR3 is TGTGCCAGCAGCCGGACTAGCGGGAGGGATCGCTACGAGCAGTACTTC.

This clonotype was picked up many times. The gene calls are TRBV6-8 and TRBJ2-2, with D tentatively TRBD2 (6 bases). Germline CDR1 and CDR2: MNHGY and SAAAGT. V lost 8 bases, J lost 7 bases, and 20 bases lay in between. This CDR3 contains 15 residues. The CDR3: CASSVTRAISGELFF. For the CDR3, the DNA is TGTGCCAGCTCCGTGACTAGGGCCATCAGCGGGGAGCTGTTTTTT.

In its sample, this clonotype was seen a few times. V gene TRBV19 combines with J gene TRBJ1-4, with TRBD1 matching 9 bases. The J segment lost 8 bases and the V segment lost 9 bases, leaving 7 bases of the junction unmatched. This CDR3 is 13 amino acids long. The germline V gene has CDR1 LNHDA and CDR2 SQIVND (reference sequence). The CDR3 coding sequence is TGTGCCAGCTCGGGACAGGGCGTGGAAAAACTGTTTTTT. This codes for CASSGQGVEKLFF.

This clonotype was seen a handful of times. The chain has TRBV20-1 and TRBJ2-7; TRBD2 agrees at 10 bases. The CDR3 is made up of 15 amino acids. Germline V gives CDR1 DFQATT, CDR2 SNEGSKA (reference sequence). Losses at the gene ends were 0 bases for V and 6 bases for J; bases not matched to a gene: 8. CDR3 protein: CSARDKGLAVGEQYF. The CDR3 nucleotides read TGCAGTGCTAGAGACAAAGGACTAGCGGTAGGCGAGCAGTACTTC.

This clonotype was detected a few times. CDR3 sequence: CASSQDPTSQTLHF. CDR3 in DNA: TGCGCCAGCAGCCAAGACCCAACCTCCCAAACGCTCCACTTT. The genes are TRBV4-3 and TRBJ1-6; D unclear. CDR3 size: 14 residues. Germline lookup yields CDR1 LGHNA and CDR2 YSLEER. Trimming cost V 0 bases and J 16 bases, with 16 bases left between them.

A few counts support this clonotype. This sequence joins TRBV28 and TRBJ1-5; D gene uncertain. Germline lookup yields CDR1 MDHEN and CDR2 SYDVKM. There are 13 residues in the CDR3. Trimming left V 2 bases short and J 7 bases short, with 9 bases between. The DNA of the CDR3 is TGTGCCAGCAGTTTAAGGGTGCGGCAGCCCCAGCATTTT. It encodes CASSLRVRQPQHF.

This clonotype was seen only a few times. This chain connects TRBV29-1 to TRBJ1-1; tentative D call: TRBD1 (6 bases). The CDR3 contains 14 residues. The germline CDR1 and CDR2 sequences are SQVTM and ANQGSEA. V shed 2 bases and J shed 0 bases, with 10 bases lying between them. The CDR3 DNA follows: TGCAGCGTTGAACTGGGGGCCCTGAACACTGAAGCTTTCTTT. This gives the protein CSVELGALNTEAFF.

The table lists this clonotype with many counts. This chain links TRBV27 with TRBJ1-3; D uncertain. The CDR3 extends over 13 amino acids. Deletions cut 3 bases from V and 3 bases from J, with 6 bases between. Germline values: CDR1 MNHEY, CDR2 SMNVEV (reference sequence). CDR3 region: CASSLLLGNTIYF. The DNA of the CDR3 is TGTGCCAGCAGTTTGCTTCTTGGAAACACCATATATTTT.

The CDR3 coding sequence is TGTGCCAGTAGTATCGGGGTCAGGGACTACGAGCAGTACTTC. It is translated as CASSIGVRDYEQYF. The V call is TRBV19, the J call TRBJ2-7; D might be TRBD1 or TRBD2, each matching 5 bases. Looked up from germline, CDR1 is LNHDA and CDR2 is SQIVND (reference sequence). V was cut by 3 bases and J by 3 bases, with 12 bases left in between. CDR3 length: 14 residues.

Here the CDR3 reads CASSQPGQVEETQYF. In DNA, the CDR3 is TGTGCCAGCAGCCAACCGGGACAGGTAGAGGAGACCCAGTACTTC. This chain uses TRBV5-5 with TRBJ2-5; 8 bases match TRBD1. The CDR3 runs 15 residues. J was trimmed by 5 bases and V by 4 bases; bases with no gene match: 10. Germline V gene lookup returns CDR1 SGHKS and CDR2 YYEKEE (reference sequence).

In its sample, this clonotype was seen many times. The V call is TRBV6-2 or TRBV6-3, the J call TRBJ1-2; D is perhaps TRBD1 (5 bases). This CDR3 comprises 14 residues. The V and J ends lost 4 bases and 2 bases respectively, with 11 bases between them. Germline V lookup: CDR1 MNHEY, CDR2 SVGEGT. This CDR3 reads CASSSRDRNYGYTF. Written as DNA, the CDR3 is TGTGCCAGCAGTTCACGAGACAGAAACTATGGCTACACCTTC.

This clonotype was found a few times. At one end, the junction sequence differs from germline, possibly due to a read error. The chain carries TRBV20-1 and TRBJ1-5, with D hard to call. Germline CDR1 DFQATT, CDR2 SNEGSKA (reference sequence). This CDR3 contains 14 residues. The CDR3 region has the DNA TGCAGTGCCAGAGACATCTTTAGCAATCAGCCCCAGCATTTT. Translated, it gives CSARDIFSNQPQHF.

This clonotype occurred once. This chain uses TRBV6-1 with TRBJ1-2; D ambiguous. V dropped 11 bases and J dropped 6 bases, with 25 bases sitting between them. CDR1 and CDR2 from the germline V gene are MNHNS and SASEGT. The CDR3 runs 15 residues. CDR3 sequence reads: CAALGRRGKKDGYTF. The CDR3, as DNA: TGTGCCGCATTAGGACGGCGGGGAAAAAAGGATGGCTACACCTTC.

This chain links TRBV6-1 with TRBJ1-5; D not certain. V lost 8 bases to trimming and J lost 1 base, with 15 bases between them. Germline V gives CDR1 MNHNS, CDR2 SASEGT. This CDR3 is built from 15 residues. The CDR3 spells CASSVTPSSNQPQHF. CDR3 sequence (DNA): TGTGCCAGCTCGGTTACCCCGTCGAGCAATCAGCCCCAGCATTTT.

This clonotype was seen only a few times. The J gene is TRBJ1-6, the V gene TRBV19; D is uncertain. The CDR3 runs 17 residues. V shed 9 bases and J shed 0 bases, with 18 bases lying between them. Per germline, CDR1 LNHDA and CDR2 SQIVND (reference sequence). CDR3 nucleotides: TGTGCCAGCCAACGGACGGTGTCTAGCTCCTATAATTCACCCCTCCACTTT. Amino acid sequence: CASQRTVSSSYNSPLHF. The full variable domain, in which reference TRBV19 and TRBJ1-6 provide the parts outside the CDR3, is DGGITQSPKYLFRKEGQNVTLSCEQNLNHDAMYWYRQDPGQGLRLIYYSQIVNDFQKGDIAEGYSVSREKKESFPLTVTSAQKNPTAFYLCASQRTVSSSYNSPLHFGNGTRLTVT.

This clonotype was observed a handful of times. The V and J genes are TRBV18 and TRBJ1-3; D unresolved. CDR1 is KGHSH, CDR2 LQKENI, per germline. Trimming removed 3 bases at V and 1 base at J, with 10 bases between. CDR3 length equals 15 residues. The CDR3 DNA reads as TGTGCCAGCTCACCCTCGACACCTTCTGGAAACACCATATATTTT. Its protein product is CASSPSTPSGNTIYF. The whole variable domain, filled in from reference TRBV18 and TRBJ1-3, reads NAGVMQNPRHLVRRRGQEARLRCSPMKGHSHVYWYRQLPEEGLKFMVYLQKENIIDESGMPKERFSAEFPKEGPSILRIQQVVRGDSAAYFCASSPSTPSGNTIYFGEGSWLTVV.

V and J are TRBV20-1 and TRBJ2-7; 14 bases match TRBD2. There are 15 residues in the CDR3. Germline lookup yields CDR1 DFQATT and CDR2 SNEGSKA (reference sequence). V lost 6 bases to trimming and J lost 5 bases; unmatched junction nucleotides: 9. The CDR3 nucleotides are TGCAGTGCAACCGGGACTAGCGGGAGTATCAACGAGCAGTACTTC. As protein: CSATGTSGSINEQYF.

This chain uses TRBV11-2 with TRBJ2-5; D not resolved. Per the germline V gene, CDR1 is SGHAT and CDR2 is FQNNGV. V was shortened by 1 base and J by 2 bases, with 8 bases between the two germline ends. The CDR3 is made up of 14 amino acids. The CDR3 nucleotides read TGTGCCAGCAGCTTAGGGGCAGAACAAGAGACCCAGTACTTC. This translates into CASSLGAEQETQYF.

This clonotype showed up many times. This sequence joins TRBV29-1 and TRBJ2-2, with 9 nucleotides matching TRBD1. Germline-derived CDR1 and CDR2 are SQVTM and ANQGSEA. The trim removed 4 bases at V and 4 bases at J, leaving 4 bases unmatched. This CDR3 is 14 amino acids long. This CDR3 reads CSVVEQGATGELFF. CDR3 nucleotides: TGCAGCGTTGTTGAACAGGGGGCCACCGGGGAGCTGTTTTTT.

As regards this clonotype: An end of the junction differs from the germline gene, which may be a read error. The chain joins TRBV20-1 to TRBJ2-7; 8 bases line up with TRBD1. Germline V lookup: CDR1 DFQATT, CDR2 SNEGSKA (reference sequence). This CDR3 spans 14 amino acids. This CDR3 reads CSVRLVTGAWEQYF. The CDR3 region has the DNA TGCAGTGTTAGACTCGTGACAGGGGCTTGGGAGCAGTACTTC.

This rearrangement joins TRBV11-1 to TRBJ2-1; 7 bases are a match to TRBD1. This CDR3 comprises 15 residues. Germline CDR1 SGHAT, CDR2 FQDESV (reference sequence). J lost 4 bases, V lost 3 bases, and 6 bases had no gene match. The CDR3 region is CASSFPPGQYNEQFF. The CDR3 coding sequence is TGTGCCAGCAGCTTCCCCCCGGGACAGTACAATGAGCAGTTCTTC.

This clonotype has just a few counts. This chain joins TRBV2 and TRBJ2-5; TRBD1 agrees at 7 bases. CDR1 is SNHLY and CDR2 is FYNNEI in the germline V gene. V lost 5 bases, J lost 4 bases, and 10 bases stayed unmatched. The CDR3 extends over 15 amino acids. The CDR3 nucleotides are TGTGCCAGCAGTTTATCGAGGGGGCGCCCAGAGACCCAGTACTTC. As protein: CASSLSRGRPETQYF.

This clonotype was observed many times. V and J are TRBV28 and TRBJ2-5; D perhaps matches TRBD1 (5 bases). Germline CDR1 is MDHEN and CDR2 is SYDVKM. Trimming left V 3 bases short and J 7 bases short, with 15 bases between. The CDR3 runs to 14 residues. The CDR3 loop is CASSFVLGTGTQYF. The CDR3 DNA follows: TGTGCCAGCAGTTTCGTCCTGGGCACAGGGACCCAGTACTTC.

V is TRBV27 and J is TRBJ2-7; 10 nucleotides match TRBD1. This CDR3 region has 15 residues. V was pared by 4 bases and J by 6 bases, with 9 bases of the junction left unmatched. The germline V gene has CDR1 MNHEY and CDR2 SMNVEV (reference sequence). CDR3 amino acids: CASSSPGTGAREQYF. In nucleotides, the CDR3 is TGTGCCAGCAGTTCCCCCGGGACAGGGGCCCGCGAGCAGTACTTC.